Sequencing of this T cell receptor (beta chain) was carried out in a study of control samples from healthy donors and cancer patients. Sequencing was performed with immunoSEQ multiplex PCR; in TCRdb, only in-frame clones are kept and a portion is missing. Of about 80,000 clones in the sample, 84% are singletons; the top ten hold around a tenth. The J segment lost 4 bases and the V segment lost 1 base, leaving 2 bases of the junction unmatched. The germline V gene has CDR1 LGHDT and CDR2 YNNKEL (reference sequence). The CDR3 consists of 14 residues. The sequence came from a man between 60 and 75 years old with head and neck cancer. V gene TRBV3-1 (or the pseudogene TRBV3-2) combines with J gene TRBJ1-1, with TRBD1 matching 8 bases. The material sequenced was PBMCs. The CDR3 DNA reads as TGTGCCAGCAGCCAAGGGACAGGGCCCACTGAAGCTTTCTTT. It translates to CASSQGTGPTEAFF.